This T cell receptor (beta chain) was identified during a study of human T cells and chemical hapten exposure. Study-level background: Diphenylcyclopropenone was applied weekly to patients' scalps across the roughly 23-week study. There were per-sample TCR yield variations, arising mainly from small pooled library volume differences.

Study results and limitations: The number of TCRs over 1 in 1000 frequency stayed unchanged after DPC. Alopecia affecting every donor means their immune response may not match healthy people's.

Many counts were recorded for this clonotype. Its antigen is currently unknown. In germline, CDR1 is SNHLY, CDR2 FYNNEI. This CDR3 spans 16 amino acids. V shed 7 bases, J shed 4 bases, and the junction held 10 bases outside the gene matches. Time point: pre-sensitization, week 0. As for treatment: therapeutic diphenylcyclopropenone sensitization with weekly scalp DPC. TCRdb itself ran the RACE reads through MiXCR, one entry per CDR3 protein. This table holds roughly 380,000 distinct CDR3 sequences, 5.1% found once. This clonotype was obtained from a woman aged 50 to 65 with alopecia areata. Some clones in this sample may be carry-over from other donors' samples. The sequencing here drew on whole blood, taken in connection with sensitization to the hapten diphenylcyclopropenone (DPC). The genes are TRBV2 and TRBJ2-4; the match to TRBD2 covers 10 bases. DNA of the CDR3: TGTGCCAGCACCCGGCGGGCTAGCGGGGGAAAAAACATTCAGTACTTC. It translates to CASTRRASGGKNIQYF.